This T cell receptor (beta chain) was observed in a study of T-cell memory formation after mild COVID-19. Study as a whole: TCR clustering was largely donor specific. Study-level findings and limits: Clones that contracted clustered mainly in CM and EM if CD4+ and in EMRA if CD8+. A second wave of clones peaked on day 37, and their SARS-CoV-2 specificity went unconfirmed.

Amplification by 5'RACE using constant-segment primers produced TCR alpha and TCR beta cDNA libraries that carried sample barcodes and UMIs. TCRdb re-called the 5' RACE reads with MiXCR, one entry per CDR3 protein. The repertoire holds around 470,000 distinct CDR3 sequences, roughly 20% seen once, with 7.5% to 10% in the top ten. The CDR3 loop spans 16 amino acids. In germline, CDR1 is SGHRS, CDR2 YFSETQ. The junction had 12 bases not matched to a gene; V was cut back by 2 bases and J by 9 bases. In the case of this clonotype: Its antigen is still unknown.

This rearrangement joins TRBV5-1 to TRBJ2-1; 9 bases are a match to TRBD1. The sequencing sample was made of PBMCs or a T cell subset sorted from them (not recorded which). This clonotype was sampled from an adult woman who had mild COVID-19 (a few samples of this study predate the infection). Cell type and time point are not known. The CDR3: CASSFDPGQGLLEQFF. Written as DNA, the CDR3 is TGCGCCAGCAGCTTTGACCCGGGACAGGGTCTTCTTGAGCAGTTCTTC.